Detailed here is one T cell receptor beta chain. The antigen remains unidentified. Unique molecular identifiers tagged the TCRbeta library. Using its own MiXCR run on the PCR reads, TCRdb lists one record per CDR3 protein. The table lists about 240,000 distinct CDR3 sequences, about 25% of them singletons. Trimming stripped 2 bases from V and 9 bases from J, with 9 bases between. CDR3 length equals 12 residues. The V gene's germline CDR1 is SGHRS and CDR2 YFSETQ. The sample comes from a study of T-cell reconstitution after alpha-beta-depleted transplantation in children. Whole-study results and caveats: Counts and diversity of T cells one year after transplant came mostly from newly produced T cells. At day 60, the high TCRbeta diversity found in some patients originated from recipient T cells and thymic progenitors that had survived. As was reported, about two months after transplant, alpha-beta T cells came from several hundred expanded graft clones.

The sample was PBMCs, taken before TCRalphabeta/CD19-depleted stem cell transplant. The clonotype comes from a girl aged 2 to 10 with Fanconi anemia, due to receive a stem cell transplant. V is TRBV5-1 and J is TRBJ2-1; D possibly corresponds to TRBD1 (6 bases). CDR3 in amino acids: CASSFQGPEQFF. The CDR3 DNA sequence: TGCGCCAGCAGCTTCCAGGGGCCTGAGCAGTTCTTC.